These T cell receptor beta chains were read from a single sample in a study of blood T cell repertoires in COVID-19. Generated by immunoSEQ multiplex PCR, the TCRdb table keeps only in-frame clones and is missing some. The sample lists about 410,000 clones, 70% to 90% occurring once. The source material was peripheral blood. Source of these receptors: a woman younger than 45 with active or convalescent COVID-19. CDR3s include the opening cysteine and the closing phenylalanine or tryptophan. Fields, in order: V gene, D gene, J gene, clone size, CDR3 DNA, CDR3 protein. A D gene is named only where the DNA matches it firmly. Clone sizes are given selectively: once, few, many, or a class where the clone is expanded.

>TRBV27|-|TRBJ1-2|-
TGTGCCAGCAGTTCACCAGGCAGGGGCTACACCTTC
CASSSPGRGYTF
>TRBV6-6|-|TRBJ2-1|-
TGTGCCAGCAGTTGGGGGGAGTCCTACAATGAGCAGTTCTTC
CASSWGESYNEQFF
>TRBV7-2|TRBD1|TRBJ1-1|-
TGTGCCAGCAGCCCCGGACAGGGGGAAGAAGCTTTCTTT
CASSPGQGEEAFF
>TRBV7-9|TRBD1|TRBJ1-1|once
TGTGCCGGTGGGACAGCCAACACTGAAGCTTTCTTT
CAGGTANTEAFF
>TRBV11-2|TRBD1|TRBJ2-7|-
TGTGCCAGCAGCTATAAACAGGGGGCTTCCTACGAGCAGTACTTC
CASSYKQGASYEQYF
>TRBV18|TRBD2|TRBJ2-4|-
TGTGCCAGCTCACGGGCCGGGGGGGTCTCCAAAAACATTCAGTACTTC
CASSRAGGVSKNIQYF
>TRBV5-1|-|TRBJ1-1|-
TGCGCCAGCAGCTTGGAGGGGTGGAACACTGAAGCTTTCTTT
CASSLEGWNTEAFF
>TRBV4-1|TRBD2|TRBJ2-5|-
TGCGCCAGCAGCCAAGTCCTTAGCGGGGGGACCCCGAGTACTCAAGAGACCCAGTACTTC
CASSQVLSGGTPSTQETQYF
>TRBV2|TRBD2|TRBJ2-3|-
TGTGCCAGCAGAAATGGGGGACTAGCGAGCACAGATACGCAGTATTTT
CASRNGGLASTDTQYF
>TRBV6-5|TRBD2|TRBJ2-7|-
TGTGCCAGCAGACAAACTAGCGGGGGGAACTACGAGCAGTACTTC
CASRQTSGGNYEQYF
>TRBV7-8|-|TRBJ2-7|-
TGTGCCAGCAGCCACCCCCGGGGGGCGGGTAACGAGCAGTACTTC
CASSHPRGAGNEQYF
>TRBV10-1|TRBD1|TRBJ2-3|-
TGCGCCAGCAGTTCAGGACAGGGTAGCACAGATACGCAGTATTTT
CASSSGQGSTDTQYF
>TRBV12-5|TRBD1|TRBJ1-1|once
TGTGCTAGCCCCCCATCCCCGGGACAGGGGCTAACGAACACTGAAGCTTTCTTT
CASPPSPGQGLTNTEAFF
>TRBV12-5|TRBD1|TRBJ2-1|-
TGTGCTAGTGGTTCGGGACAGGGTTATGAGCAGTTCTTC
CASGSGQGYEQFF
>TRBV27|TRBD1|TRBJ1-2|-
TGTGCCAGCAGCCCAACCCGGACAGGACACTATGGCTACACCTTC
CASSPTRTGHYGYTF
>TRBV3-1/TRBV3-2|TRBD1|TRBJ2-1|-
TGTGCCAGCAGCCAAGTTACAGGGGGCCCAGGTGAGCAGTTCTTC
CASSQVTGGPGEQFF
>TRBV5-1|TRBD1|TRBJ1-2|-
TGCGCCAGCAGCGATCCCCCCTCTTCAAGACAGGGCCAGACCTATGGCTACACCTTC
CASSDPPSSRQGQTYGYTF
>TRBV11-3|TRBD1|TRBJ1-5|once
TGTGCCAGCAGCTTATCCGGGACAGGGGCCGCCAGTCAGCCCCAGCATTTT
CASSLSGTGAASQPQHF
>TRBV6-8|-|TRBJ2-7|few
TGTGCCAGCAGTTACCCCCAGGCGGGCAGCTCCTACGAGCAGTACTTC
CASSYPQAGSSYEQYF
>TRBV18|TRBD2|TRBJ2-1|-
TGTGCCAGCTCACCACCGAAGTTCGGGACTAGCGGAGCTAACTCCTACAATGAGCAGTTCTTC
CASSPPKFGTSGANSYNEQFF
>TRBV18|-|TRBJ1-1|-
TGTGCCAGCTCACCCCGTGGCCTGAACACTGAAGCTTTCTTT
CASSPRGLNTEAFF
>TRBV27|TRBD1|TRBJ1-4|-
TGTGCCAGCAGTTTAATCAGGGGGGAAAAACTGTTTTTT
CASSLIRGEKLFF
>TRBV4-1|TRBD1|TRBJ1-1|-
TGCGCCAGCAGCCAAGACGGCAGGGGGAGAAGCACTGAAGCTTTCTTT
CASSQDGRGRSTEAFF
>TRBV6-5|TRBD1|TRBJ1-2|-
TGTGCCAGCAGTTCACGTTCGGGACAGGGCTATGGCTACACCTTC
CASSSRSGQGYGYTF
>TRBV29-1|-|TRBJ2-7|-
TGCAGCGTTGAGTCTCTCGGGCAGGGCGAAAATTACGAGCAGTACTTC
CSVESLGQGENYEQYF
>TRBV6-1|TRBD1|TRBJ1-2|-
TGTGCCAGCAGTGAAGTCCCAGGGGGAGGCGATGGCTACACCTTC
CASSEVPGGGDGYTF
>TRBV25-1|-|TRBJ1-2|-
TGTGCCAGCAGTGACCTAAGCCACTATGGCTACACCTTC
CASSDLSHYGYTF
>TRBV5-6|TRBD1|TRBJ1-2|-
TGTGCCAGCAGCCGGGACAGACGTTTGGCCGCCTATGGCTACACCTTC
CASSRDRRLAAYGYTF
>TRBV7-8|-|TRBJ2-7|few
TGTGCCAGCAGCTTAGGAGGGGGGGACCGGACCCAGCACTACGAGCAGTACTTC
CASSLGGGDRTQHYEQYF
>TRBV6-1|TRBD1|TRBJ1-5|-
TGTGCCAGCAGTGAATCCCCTGGACAGGGAGGTCAGCCCCAGCATTTT
CASSESPGQGGQPQHF
>TRBV5-6|TRBD2|TRBJ2-7|-
TGTGCCAGCAGCTTGCCTAGCGGGAGACGCGAGCAGTACTTC
CASSLPSGRREQYF
>TRBV7-2|-|TRBJ1-1|-
TGTGCCAGCAGCTTATGGGGAGACACTGAAGCTTTCTTT
CASSLWGDTEAFF
>TRBV5-4|TRBD1|TRBJ1-2|-
TGTGCCAGCACTCAGGGGGCGCGAGGCTACACCTTC
CASTQGARGYTF
>TRBV7-9|TRBD2|TRBJ2-2|once
TGTGCCAGCAGCTTAGCGGCTAGCGGTAACACCGGGGAGCTGTTTTTT
CASSLAASGNTGELFF
>TRBV7-7|TRBD1|TRBJ2-5|-
TGTGCCAGCAGCTTAAACAGGGGGCTGGAGACCCAGTACTTC
CASSLNRGLETQYF
>TRBV6-5|TRBD2|TRBJ2-7|-
TGTGCCAGCAGTTCCCCCGGCGGGAGAGGAAGCTACGAGCAGTACTTC
CASSSPGGRGSYEQYF
>TRBV3-1/TRBV3-2|-|TRBJ2-7|-
TGTGCCAGCAATCCTCCCGGAGCGATTGAGGAGTTGTACTTC
CASNPPGAIEELYF